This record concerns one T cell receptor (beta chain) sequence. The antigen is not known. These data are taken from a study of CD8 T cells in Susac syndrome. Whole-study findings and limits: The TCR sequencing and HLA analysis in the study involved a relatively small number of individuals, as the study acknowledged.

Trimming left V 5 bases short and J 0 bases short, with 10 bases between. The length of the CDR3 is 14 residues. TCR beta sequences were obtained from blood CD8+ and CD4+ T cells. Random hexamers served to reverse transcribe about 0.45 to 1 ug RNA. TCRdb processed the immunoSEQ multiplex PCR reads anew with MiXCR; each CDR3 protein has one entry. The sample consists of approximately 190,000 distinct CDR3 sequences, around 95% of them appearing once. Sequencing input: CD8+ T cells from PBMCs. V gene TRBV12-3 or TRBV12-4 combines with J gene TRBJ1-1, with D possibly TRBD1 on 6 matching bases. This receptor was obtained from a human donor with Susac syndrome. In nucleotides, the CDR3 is TGTGCCAGCAGTCAGGGGAGCATGAACACTGAAGCTTTCTTT. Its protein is CASSQGSMNTEAFF.